The 28 T cell receptor beta chains given below trace back to one sample, sequenced in a study of T-cell reconstitution after alpha-beta-depleted transplantation in children. Unique molecular identifiers were incorporated into the prepared TCRbeta library. TCRdb independently ran MiXCR on the PCR reads; one entry per CDR3 protein. The profile shows some 290,000 distinct CDR3 sequences, around 9.6% of them singletons. This material consisted of PBMCs from the stem cell graft donor, taken from the stem cell graft. These receptors were collected from a human donor who donated a stem cell graft to a child with SCID.

The genes are TRBV12-3 or TRBV12-4 and TRBJ2-7, with 7 bases matching TRBD2. V shed 0 bases and J 4 bases; nucleotides not matched to a gene: 9. The CDR3 has 16 amino acids. CDR3 coding DNA: TGTGCCAGCAGTTTAGCGCTCGGGGGGTCTGGGTACGAGCAGTACTTC. It yields the protein CASSLALGGSGYEQYF.

The genes are TRBV12-3 or TRBV12-4 and TRBJ1-2; D unclear. Trimming stripped 8 bases from V and 7 bases from J, with 14 bases between. This CDR3 contains 12 residues. In DNA form, the CDR3 reads TGTGCCAGCCTCACGGATGTTGGTGGCTACACCTTC. Protein product: CASLTDVGGYTF.

This clonotype was recorded a few times. This sequence joins TRBV6-5 and TRBJ2-1; D perhaps matches TRBD2 (6 bases). The germline V gene has CDR1 MNHEY and CDR2 SVGAGI. V lost 0 bases and J lost 5, with 11 bases in between. The CDR3 runs to 15 residues. The CDR3, as DNA: TGTGCCAGCAGTTACTCCCTGAGGAGGGACAATGAGCAGTTCTTC. Its protein product is CASSYSLRRDNEQFF.

This clonotype has at least ten counts. The chain recombines TRBV12-3 or TRBV12-4 with TRBJ2-2; perhaps TRBD2 as D (5 bases). Between the trimmed V and J ends, which lost 6 bases and 10 bases, there was a span of 9 bases. The CDR3 is made up of 11 amino acids. The DNA for the CDR3 is TGTGCCAGCAGGCAGCGGTTGGAGCTGTTTTTT. As protein: CASRQRLELFF.

In this sample, this clonotype turned up many times. The rearrangement links TRBV10-3 to TRBJ2-1, with D possibly being TRBD1 (6 bases). The CDR3 is made up of 16 amino acids. The V gene's germline CDR1 is ENHRY and CDR2 SYGVKD. Trimming left V 2 bases short and J 4 bases short, with 15 bases between. The CDR3 bases are TGTGCCATCAGTGAGCTCCTCTCGACAGGATACAATGAGCAGTTCTTC. Encoded protein: CAISELLSTGYNEQFF.

This chain connects TRBV6-1 to TRBJ2-2; 7 bases agree with TRBD2. The CDR3 is made up of 16 amino acids. The junction had 7 bases not matched to a gene; V was cut back by 5 bases and J by 1 base. Germline-derived CDR1 and CDR2 are MNHNS and SASEGT. CDR3: CASSSSSGGNTGELFF. CDR3 DNA sequence: TGTGCCAGCAGTAGTTCATCGGGGGGGAACACCGGGGAGCTGTTTTTT.

This clonotype was detected a few times. The chain joins TRBV14 to TRBJ2-3; 8 nucleotides align to TRBD1. V lost 0 bases, J lost 3 bases, and 11 bases stayed unmatched. The CDR3 loop spans 18 amino acids. CDR1 SGHDN and CDR2 FVKESK come from the germline V gene. The chain's CDR3 is CASSQDLFAGGETDTQYF. In DNA, the CDR3 is TGTGCCAGCAGCCAAGATCTTTTCGCAGGGGGCGAAACAGATACGCAGTATTTT.

There are a few counts of this clonotype. The rearrangement joins TRBV5-8 to TRBJ1-1; D may be TRBD1 (5 bases). V lost 7 bases to trimming and J lost 0 bases, with 10 bases between them. The length of the CDR3 is 13 residues. Germline CDR1 SGHTS, CDR2 YDEGEE. Here the CDR3 DNA reads TGTGCCAGCTGCCGACAGCTGAACACTGAAGCTTTCTTT. It encodes CASCRQLNTEAFF.

Ten or more counts support this clonotype. The rearrangement joins TRBV5-6 to TRBJ2-1; TRBD1 agrees at 9 bases. The CDR3 runs 15 residues. The junction had 6 bases not matched to a gene; V was cut back by 4 bases and J by 4 bases. Germline lookup yields CDR1 SGHDT and CDR2 YYEEEE. This CDR3 is CASSDGTGTYNEQFF. Written as DNA, the CDR3 is TGTGCCAGCAGCGACGGGACAGGGACTTACAATGAGCAGTTCTTC.

This chain links TRBV4-1 with TRBJ1-5; D perhaps matches TRBD1 (5 bases). Trimming cost V 1 base and J 10 bases, with 14 bases left between them. Looked up from germline, CDR1 is MGHRA and CDR2 is YSYEKL. The CDR3 sequence is 14 residues long. The CDR3 sequence is CASSQAGGQGPQHF. CDR3 nucleotides: TGCGCCAGCAGCCAAGCCGGGGGTCAGGGTCCCCAGCATTTT.

This chain links TRBV10-3 with TRBJ1-1; tentatively, D is TRBD1 (5 bases). The length of the CDR3 is 15 residues. With 2 bases removed from V and 5 bases from J, the gap between germline ends came to 15 bases. The germline CDR1 and CDR2 sequences are ENHRY and SYGVKD. The CDR3 loop reads CAISEVWAGRTEAFF. CDR3 DNA sequence: TGTGCCATCAGTGAGGTTTGGGCAGGGAGGACTGAAGCTTTCTTT.

This clonotype came up a few times. The rearrangement links TRBV27 to TRBJ2-2; D is possibly TRBD1 or TRBD2 (5 bases each). Looked up from germline, CDR1 is MNHEY and CDR2 is SMNVEV (reference sequence). Trimming removed 8 bases from V and 8 bases from J, with 12 bases in between. The CDR3 is 12 residues long. This CDR3 is CASSGAVGELFF. The CDR3 nucleotides read TGTGCCAGCTCCGGGGCGGTGGGGGAGCTGTTTTTT.

V usage is TRBV12-3 or TRBV12-4 and J usage is TRBJ1-3; tentatively, D is TRBD1 (5 bases). The V end lost 6 bases, the J end lost 4 bases, and 13 bases lay between the germline ends. The CDR3 covers 14 residues. The CDR3 DNA sequence: TGTGCCAGCAGCCTCGGACACAGCGGAAACACCATATATTTT. This codes for CASSLGHSGNTIYF.

CDR3 region: CASSPTPGTGLYF. Here the CDR3 DNA reads TGTGCCAGCAGCCCTACCCCCGGGACAGGCTTGTATTTT. The V call is TRBV7-7, the J call TRBJ2-3; 8 bases agree with TRBD1. Germline V CDR1 and CDR2: SSHAT, FNYEAQ (reference sequence). Trimming cost V 5 bases and J 14 bases; bases outside gene matches: 12. The CDR3 covers 13 residues. The whole variable domain, remainder taken from reference TRBV7-7 and TRBJ2-3, is GAGVSQSPRYKVTKRGQDVTLRCDPISSHATLYWYQQALGQGPEFLTYFNYEAQPDKSGLPSDRFSAERPEGSISTLTIQRTEQRDSAMYRCASSPTPGTGLYFGPGTRLTVL.

There are a few counts of this clonotype. The genes are TRBV29-1 and TRBJ2-7, with D perhaps matching TRBD2 (5 bases). CDR1 is SQVTM and CDR2 is ANQGSEA in the germline V gene. There are 11 residues in the CDR3. V was pared by 6 bases and J by 5 bases, with 11 bases between. The CDR3 region is CSVGRRHEQYF. CDR3 DNA sequence: TGCAGCGTGGGGAGAAGGCACGAGCAGTACTTC.

The chain has TRBV7-8 and TRBJ2-7; a weak D match, TRBD1 (5 bases). The ends were cut back, 4 bases at V and 2 bases at J, with 15 bases in the middle. Germline V lookup: CDR1 SGHVS, CDR2 FQNEAQ. There are 15 residues in the CDR3. The CDR3 bases are TGTGCCAGCAGCTCCTTAGGCGAGACAGCCTACGAGCAGTACTTC. Protein product: CASSSLGETAYEQYF.

A few counts support this clonotype. This CDR3 reads CASSLWPGTNEQYF. For the CDR3, the DNA is TGTGCCAGCAGTTTATGGCCAGGGACTAACGAGCAGTACTTC. The chain couples TRBV27 to TRBJ2-7; 7 bases line up with TRBD2. In germline, CDR1 is MNHEY, CDR2 SMNVEV (reference sequence). The ends lost 1 base at V and 5 bases at J; junction bases unmatched: 5. CDR3 length: 14 amino acids.

This clonotype was seen a handful of times. V is TRBV10-3 and J is TRBJ2-3; D perhaps matches TRBD1 (6 bases). Trimming shortened V by 5 bases and J by 0 bases, and 9 bases separated the two germline ends. The CDR3 runs to 14 residues. The germline gives CDR1 ENHRY, CDR2 SYGVKD. CDR3 in amino acids: CAISWDKSTDTQYF. For the CDR3, the DNA is TGTGCCATCAGTTGGGACAAGAGCACAGATACGCAGTATTTT.

Ten or more counts support this clonotype. V gene TRBV4-1 combines with J gene TRBJ2-7, with a tentative D call TRBD1 (5 bases). The germline CDR1 and CDR2 sequences are MGHRA and YSYEKL. V was trimmed by 5 bases and J by 3 bases, leaving 11 bases between them. CDR3 length: 13 amino acids. The CDR3 sequence: CASSFGANYEQYF. The CDR3 DNA reads TGCGCCAGCAGCTTTGGGGCCAACTACGAGCAGTACTTC.

This clonotype appeared a few times. This rearrangement joins TRBV9 to TRBJ2-5; D gene ambiguous. Deletions cut 4 bases from V and 8 bases from J, with 18 bases between. CDR3 length: 14 residues. Germline V gene sequence: CDR1 SGDLS, CDR2 YYNGEE. DNA for the CDR3: TGTGCCAGCAGCCCCACACTGGGGTCGTTAACCCAGTACTTC. Translation: CASSPTLGSLTQYF.

The V call is TRBV12-3 or TRBV12-4, the J call TRBJ2-2; no firm D call. The V end lost 7 bases, the J end lost 0 bases, and 15 bases lay between the germline ends. The CDR3 is 16 residues long. CDR3 protein: CASIQGSRPNTGELFF. In DNA, the CDR3 is TGTGCCAGCATCCAAGGTTCACGCCCGAACACCGGGGAGCTGTTTTTT.

The V call is TRBV15, the J call TRBJ2-7, with D hard to call. CDR3 length equals 14 residues. V lost 0 bases and J 3 bases, leaving 9 bases between the germline ends. Germline V CDR1 and CDR2: LNHNV, YYDKDF (reference sequence). CDR3 in amino acids: CATSRDMASYEQYF. CDR3 nucleotides: TGTGCCACCAGCAGAGATATGGCCAGCTACGAGCAGTACTTC.

Only a few counts were recorded for this clonotype. V and J are TRBV7-6 and TRBJ2-2; a possible D gene is TRBD1 (6 bases). V was trimmed by 1 base and J by 4 bases, leaving 10 bases between them. CDR3 length equals 15 residues. Germline values: CDR1 SGHVS, CDR2 FNYEAQ. In nucleotides, the CDR3 is TGTGCCAGCAGCTTAGAAAGGGGGTTCACCGGGGAGCTGTTTTTT. This sequence encodes CASSLERGFTGELFF.

This clonotype was detected only a few times. The genes are TRBV12-3 or TRBV12-4 and TRBJ2-3; 12 nucleotides agree with TRBD2. CDR3 size: 16 residues. With 3 bases clipped from V and 2 bases from J, the junction kept 3 bases outside the gene matches. CDR3 DNA: TGTGCCAGCAGTTTGACTAGCGGGGGTAACACAGATACGCAGTATTTT. This gives the protein CASSLTSGGNTDTQYF.

V is TRBV29-1 and J is TRBJ1-2; no clear D gene. The germline gives CDR1 SQVTM, CDR2 ANQGSEA. The CDR3 is 12 amino acids. The V end lost 4 bases, the J end lost 0 bases, and 6 bases lay between the germline ends. CDR3 nucleotide sequence: TGCAGCGTTGGGGGAGCTAACTATGGCTACACCTTC. Translation: CSVGGANYGYTF.

This clonotype has ten or more counts. V usage is TRBV9 and J usage is TRBJ2-1; 9 bases are shared with TRBD2. The V gene end was trimmed by 0 bases and the J gene end by 5 bases; junction bases not matched to a gene: 6. Looked up from germline, CDR1 is SGDLS and CDR2 is YYNGEE. The CDR3 sequence is 16 residues long. In nucleotides, the CDR3 is TGTGCCAGCAGCGTAGGCTTGACTAGCGGAGACAATGAGCAGTTCTTC. Encoded protein: CASSVGLTSGDNEQFF.

J is TRBJ1-5 and V is TRBV20-1; D possibly corresponds to TRBD1 (6 bases). V was clipped by 3 bases and J by 2 bases, with 17 bases between them. This CDR3 has 16 residues. Germline loops: CDR1 DFQATT, CDR2 SNEGSKA (reference sequence). The CDR3 spells CSASEAGGLGNQPQHF. CDR3 in DNA: TGCAGTGCTAGCGAAGCGGGGGGCCTGGGCAATCAGCCCCAGCATTTT.

The gene calls are TRBV12-3 or TRBV12-4 and TRBJ2-1, with D possibly being TRBD2 (7 bases). Trimming stripped 1 base from V and 4 bases from J, with 11 bases between. CDR3 length: 15 amino acids. CDR3 coding DNA: TGTGCCAGCAGTTTAGAACAGGGACTATACAATGAGCAGTTCTTC. Its translation: CASSLEQGLYNEQFF.